These T cell receptor beta chains were read from a single sample in a study of blood T cell repertoires in COVID-19. TCRdb keeps only in-frame clones here, not all; method: immunoSEQ multiplex PCR. The repertoire consists of 43,000 or so clones, with roughly 80% occurring once and the leading ten covering around 7%. Sequenced material: peripheral blood. Every receptor here comes from a man aged 55 to 70 with active COVID-19. CDR3s leave out the opening cysteine and the closing phenylalanine or tryptophan. A D gene is named only where the DNA matches it firmly.

J gene: TRBJ1-1
D gene: -
V gene: TRBV4-2
CDR3 protein: ASSQVASEAF

J gene: TRBJ2-3
D gene: TRBD2
V gene: TRBV5-1
CDR3 protein: ASSLPAGGRDTQY

J gene: TRBJ2-2
D gene: TRBD2
V gene: TRBV4-1
CDR3 protein: ASSQVSSGRAIGTGELF

J gene: TRBJ1-2
D gene: -
V gene: TRBV18
CDR3 protein: ASSLSLQRELVEGYT

J gene: TRBJ1-4
D gene: -
V gene: TRBV19
CDR3 protein: ASTAGWGVATNEKLF

J gene: TRBJ2-7
D gene: -
V gene: TRBV12-2
CDR3 protein: ASRLVAQGHLSYEQY

J gene: TRBJ1-6
D gene: -
V gene: TRBV4-1
CDR3 protein: ASSLGPAGSPLH

J gene: TRBJ2-7
D gene: -
V gene: TRBV13
CDR3 protein: ASSLGLRNYEQY

J gene: TRBJ2-1
D gene: TRBD1
V gene: TRBV24-1
CDR3 protein: ATTEGTGFHNEQF

J gene: TRBJ2-3
D gene: TRBD2
V gene: TRBV5-1
CDR3 protein: ASSLEGSGGTDTQY

J gene: TRBJ2-3
D gene: TRBD2
V gene: TRBV29-1
CDR3 protein: SVDGTSGSDTQY

J gene: TRBJ1-6
D gene: TRBD1
V gene: TRBV7-2
CDR3 protein: ASSQGQGARNSPLH

J gene: TRBJ1-1
D gene: -
V gene: TRBV19
CDR3 protein: ASSTYRFGTEAF

J gene: TRBJ1-2
D gene: -
V gene: TRBV5-5
CDR3 protein: ASSLTWADGYT

J gene: TRBJ1-5
D gene: TRBD1
V gene: TRBV28
CDR3 protein: ASSLRTGGYQPQH

J gene: TRBJ2-7
D gene: TRBD1
V gene: TRBV6-5
CDR3 protein: ATDRVYEQY

J gene: TRBJ1-6
D gene: -
V gene: TRBV27
CDR3 protein: ASNSWGGPNSPLH

J gene: TRBJ1-2
D gene: TRBD1
V gene: TRBV7-9
CDR3 protein: ASSPPPGQGAIGYT

J gene: TRBJ1-1
D gene: -
V gene: TRBV27
CDR3 protein: ASSWSGNTEAF

J gene: TRBJ2-1
D gene: -
V gene: TRBV7-8
CDR3 protein: ASSFPGDNEQF

J gene: TRBJ1-2
D gene: -
V gene: TRBV15
CDR3 protein: ATSRDRGYGYT

J gene: TRBJ2-3
D gene: TRBD2
V gene: TRBV2
CDR3 protein: ASSPGLAVSDTQY

J gene: TRBJ2-3
D gene: TRBD2
V gene: TRBV7-9
CDR3 protein: ASSLSGRLDTQY

J gene: TRBJ1-3
D gene: -
V gene: TRBV7-9
CDR3 protein: ASSLGIKRGIGNTIY

J gene: TRBJ1-3
D gene: -
V gene: TRBV6-6
CDR3 protein: ASSYFGVASGNTIY